Listed here are 29 T cell receptor beta chains from one sample, sequenced in a study of blood T cells in healthy people across ages. The use of a sample-barcoded 5' primer and a J-beta primer mix characterized a second PCR of 7 to 11 cycles. From the 5' RACE reads, TCRdb called clonotypes with MiXCR, one entry per CDR3 protein. The table has about 1.5 million distinct CDR3 sequences, about 40% seen once; the top ten hold under 8%. Sequencing was carried out using blood. The receptors originated from a woman aged 18-29 years in good health.

This clonotype was found a few times. This chain connects TRBV28 to TRBJ2-3; tentative D call: TRBD2 (7 bases). CDR1 is MDHEN and CDR2 is SYDVKM in the germline V gene. V was trimmed by 4 bases and J by 2 bases, leaving 13 bases between them. The CDR3 length is 15 residues. The CDR3 coding sequence is TGTGCCAGCAGTTCGGGGGGCGCCCTCACAGATACGCAGTATTTT. Protein sequence: CASSSGGALTDTQYF.

A few counts support this clonotype. This chain uses TRBV6-6 with TRBJ2-1; 7 bases fit TRBD1. The germline V gene encodes CDR1 MNHNY and CDR2 SVGAGI (reference sequence). The junction had 2 bases not matched to a gene; V was cut back by 2 bases and J by 4 bases. The CDR3 has 14 amino acids. In DNA form, the CDR3 reads TGTGCCAGCAGTTACGGACAGGTGTACAATGAGCAGTTCTTC. Translated: CASSYGQVYNEQFF.

The rearrangement links TRBV2 to TRBJ2-1; 8 positions agree with TRBD2. Germline-derived CDR1 and CDR2 are SNHLY and FYNNEI. J was trimmed by 5 bases and V by 6 bases; bases with no gene match: 15. This CDR3 has 17 residues. For the CDR3, the DNA is TGTGCCAGCAGCCTCCGGGTGTGGACTAGCAGGGACAATGAGCAGTTCTTC. Translated, it gives CASSLRVWTSRDNEQFF.

The chain joins TRBV6-1 to TRBJ2-3; D possibly uses TRBD1 or TRBD2 (6 bases each). Germline-derived CDR1 and CDR2 are MNHNS and SASEGT. Trimming removed 2 bases at V and 6 bases at J, with 24 bases between. The CDR3 runs to 18 residues. The CDR3 loop is CASSERGASPLERDTQYF. As DNA, the CDR3 is TGTGCCAGCAGTGAAAGGGGGGCTAGTCCTTTAGAAAGGGATACGCAGTATTTT.

The V and J genes are TRBV2 and TRBJ1-5; tentatively, D is TRBD1 (6 bases). Looked up from germline, CDR1 is SNHLY and CDR2 is FYNNEI. CDR3 length equals 15 residues. V dropped 8 bases and J dropped 0 bases, with 14 bases sitting between them. In DNA form, the CDR3 reads TGTGCCAGCGTTCGGGACACCCTTAGCAATCAGCCCCAGCATTTT. It translates to CASVRDTLSNQPQHF.

The chain recombines TRBV7-9 with TRBJ2-1, with D hard to call. V lost 1 base and J lost 3, with 4 bases in between. The CDR3 consists of 13 residues. Per the germline V gene, CDR1 is SEHNR and CDR2 is FQNEAQ (reference sequence). The CDR3 reads CASSLVDYNEQFF. CDR3 nucleotides: TGTGCCAGCAGCTTAGTTGACTACAATGAGCAGTTCTTC.

This chain's CDR3 is CSARDISGGYEQYF. As DNA, the CDR3 is TGCAGTGCTAGAGATATTAGCGGGGGATACGAGCAGTACTTC. The chain links TRBV20-1 to TRBJ2-4; 9 bases match TRBD2. The better agreement between TRBJ2-7 and the DNA end casts doubt on the J call. This CDR3 has 14 residues. Germline CDR1 and CDR2: DFQATT and SNEGSKA (reference sequence).

The chain couples TRBV9 to TRBJ2-3; D ambiguous. CDR3 length equals 16 residues. V lost 7 bases and J 2 bases, leaving 20 bases between the germline ends. Per germline, CDR1 SGDLS and CDR2 YYNGEE. The CDR3 DNA reads as TGTGCCAGCGCTCAGGATCCTGACCCTTACACAGATACGCAGTATTTT. Its translation: CASAQDPDPYTDTQYF.

This chain connects TRBV3-1 to TRBJ2-3, with unresolved D. Between the trimmed V and J ends, which lost 1 base and 0 bases, there was a span of 8 bases. The length of the CDR3 is 15 residues. The germline V gene has CDR1 LGHDT and CDR2 YNNKEL (reference sequence). The CDR3 DNA reads as TGTGCCAGCAGCCAAGTGCTAGGTAGCACAGATACGCAGTATTTT. It encodes CASSQVLGSTDTQYF.

The sample holds a few counts of this clonotype. The V call is TRBV20-1, the J call TRBJ2-1, with a possible D match to TRBD2 (5 bases). Germline V CDR1 and CDR2: DFQATT, SNEGSKA (reference sequence). V dropped 0 bases and J dropped 0 bases, with 12 bases sitting between them. The CDR3 runs 16 residues. CDR3 DNA: TGCAGTGCTAGAGATTCGACGGGGAGCTCCTACAATGAGCAGTTCTTC. It translates to CSARDSTGSSYNEQFF.

V and J are TRBV7-2 and TRBJ2-6, with 9 positions matching TRBD1. The J segment lost 2 bases and the V segment lost 6 bases, leaving 11 bases of the junction unmatched. The CDR3 is 18 residues long. Germline values: CDR1 SGHTA, CDR2 FQGNSA. DNA of the CDR3: TGTGCCAGCAGGGTCCGGACAGGGGTTCTCACTGGGGCCAACGTCCTGACTTTC. Residues: CASRVRTGVLTGANVLTF.

There are a few counts of this clonotype. The chain has TRBV18 and TRBJ2-7; D not resolved. This CDR3 has 15 amino acids. CDR1 KGHSH and CDR2 LQKENI come from the germline V gene. V lost 1 base and J lost 2, with 12 bases in between. CDR3 bases: TGTGCCAGCTCACCACAAAGAGACGGTACCTACGAGCAGTACTTC. Amino acids: CASSPQRDGTYEQYF.

A note on this clonotype: At one end the junction does not follow the germline gene, possibly because of a read error. This sequence joins TRBV18 and TRBJ1-4; 8 bases are a match to TRBD1. Germline V gene lookup returns CDR1 KGHSH and CDR2 LQKENI. The CDR3 consists of 16 residues. The DNA for the CDR3 is TGTGCCAGCTCACCGACAGGGGCCACAACTAATGAGAAACTGTTTTTT. Protein sequence: CASSPTGATTNEKLFF.

This clonotype was seen a handful of times. The rearrangement joins TRBV7-2 to TRBJ2-1; D may be TRBD2 (6 bases). Germline CDR1 is SGHTA and CDR2 is FQGNSA. V shed 2 bases and J shed 0 bases, with 17 bases lying between them. The CDR3 runs 18 residues. CDR3 nucleotide sequence: TGTGCCAGCAGCTTACCGGGGAGGCCCTCAAGCTCCTACAATGAGCAGTTCTTC. It is translated as CASSLPGRPSSSYNEQFF.

The chain employs TRBV6-6 and TRBJ2-5; TRBD2 matches at 10 bases. Per the germline V gene, CDR1 is MNHNY and CDR2 is SVGAGI (reference sequence). J was trimmed by 1 base and V by 4 bases; bases with no gene match: 9. The CDR3 length is 17 residues. In nucleotides, the CDR3 is TGTGCCAGCAGTTTTCCCTCTAGCGGGGGATTCCAAGAGACCCAGTACTTC. Translation: CASSFPSSGGFQETQYF.

The V gene is TRBV29-1, the J gene TRBJ1-5; a possible D gene is TRBD1 (5 bases). Germline values: CDR1 SQVTM, CDR2 ANQGSEA. This CDR3 is built from 13 residues. Trimming pared 6 bases from V and 7 bases from J, leaving 16 bases between. The chain's CDR3 is CSVGGERGQPQHF. As DNA, the CDR3 is TGCAGCGTGGGGGGGGAGAGGGGCCAGCCCCAGCATTTT.

The rearrangement links TRBV13 to TRBJ1-1, with a possible D match to TRBD1 (5 bases). CDR1 and CDR2 from the germline V gene are PRHDT and FYEKMQ (reference sequence). Trimming removed 0 bases at V and 4 bases at J, with 15 bases between. CDR3 length equals 16 residues. The DNA of the CDR3 is TGTGCCAGCAGCTTAGGGGCGGGGCCGAGAGGCACTGAAGCTTTCTTT. Its translation: CASSLGAGPRGTEAFF.

This clonotype was counted between two and nine times. The V gene is TRBV28, the J gene TRBJ2-1; 7 bases are shared with TRBD2. J lost 4 bases, V lost 8 bases, and 8 bases had no gene match. The CDR3 contains 14 residues. Germline loops: CDR1 MDHEN, CDR2 SYDVKM. The CDR3 nucleotides read TGTGCCAGCCGACTAGCATCAACTTACAATGAGCAGTTCTTC. As protein: CASRLASTYNEQFF. Looking up the rest from reference TRBV28 and TRBJ2-1 gives the full variable domain: DVKVTQSSRYLVKRTGEKVFLECVQDMDHENMFWYRQDPGLGLRLIYFSYDVKMKEKGDIPEGYSVSREKKERFSLILESASTNQTSMYLCASRLASTYNEQFFGPGTRLTVL.

This clonotype appeared a few times. Possible read error: a much larger clone is one base away. The rearrangement joins TRBV6-1 to TRBJ2-4; the D is unclear. TRBJ2-7 matches the DNA end more closely, so the J call is doubtful. This CDR3 is built from 11 residues. Germline CDR1 and CDR2: MNHNS and SASEGT. The CDR3 is CASSKSYEQYF. In DNA, the CDR3 is TGTGCCAGCAGTAAGTCCTACGAGCAGTACTTC.

This rearrangement joins TRBV20-1 to TRBJ2-7, with D maybe TRBD1 (5 bases). This CDR3 spans 13 amino acids. Germline V gene data show CDR1 as DFQATT and CDR2 as SNEGSKA (reference sequence). Trimming took off 6 bases at V and 3 bases at J, with 15 bases between the two ends. The CDR3 bases are TGCAGTGCAACAGGTGGTTCCGGCTACGAGCAGTACTTC. As protein: CSATGGSGYEQYF.

This clonotype showed up just a few times. The chain is built from TRBV20-1 and TRBJ1-2, with D possibly TRBD1 on 6 matching bases. The CDR3 covers 13 residues. Germline CDR1 reads DFQATT; CDR2 reads SNEGSKA (reference sequence). V dropped 6 bases and J dropped 8 bases, with 19 bases sitting between them. The CDR3, as DNA: TGCAGTGCGCCGCTCCCAACCCAGGGGGGCTACACCTTC. Translating gives CSAPLPTQGGYTF.

This clonotype was counted only a few times. The CDR3 is CASKGTPTVDSYEQYF. CDR3 bases: TGTGCCAGCAAAGGGACCCCCACCGTCGATTCATACGAGCAGTACTTC. V is TRBV28 and J is TRBJ2-7; tentatively, D is TRBD1 or TRBD2 (5 bases each). The germline CDR1 and CDR2 sequences are MDHEN and SYDVKM. V lost 7 bases, J lost 4 bases, and 23 bases lay in between. This CDR3 has 16 amino acids.

The chain links TRBV15 to TRBJ2-5, with D tentatively TRBD2 (5 bases). The V gene lost 1 base and the J gene lost 5 bases, with 14 bases spanning the gap. This CDR3 has 15 amino acids. CDR1 and CDR2 (germline): LNHNV, YYDKDF (reference sequence). The CDR3 spells CATSRVPLAAETQYF. DNA for the CDR3: TGTGCCACCAGCAGAGTCCCCCTAGCCGCCGAGACCCAGTACTTC. Based on the CDR3 plus reference TRBV15 and TRBJ2-5, the full variable domain is DAMVIQNPRYQVTQFGKPVTLSCSQTLNHNVMYWYQQKSSQAPKLLFHYYDKDFNNEADTPDNFQSRRPNTSFCFLDIRSPGLGDTAMYLCATSRVPLAAETQYFGPGTRLLVL.

This chain joins TRBV27 and TRBJ1-6; D remains unclear. Germline CDR1 and CDR2: MNHEY and SMNVEV (reference sequence). CDR3 length: 14 amino acids. The V gene lost 3 bases and the J gene lost 7 bases, with 10 bases spanning the gap. The DNA for the CDR3 is TGTGCCAGCAGTTTGAGGGATCCGAATTCACCCCTCCACTTT. Translating gives CASSLRDPNSPLHF.

In its sample, this clonotype was seen a few times. The gene calls are TRBV20-1 and TRBJ2-1, with D perhaps matching TRBD2 (5 bases). The CDR3 contains 15 residues. Germline V gene lookup returns CDR1 DFQATT and CDR2 SNEGSKA (reference sequence). V was clipped by 5 bases and J by 5 bases, with 19 bases between them. This chain's CDR3 is CSAQSSETLDNEQFF. The CDR3 DNA is TGCAGTGCTCAAAGTAGCGAGACCTTGGACAATGAGCAGTTCTTC.

V usage is TRBV20-1 and J usage is TRBJ1-1; D may be TRBD1 (6 bases). The germline CDR1 and CDR2 sequences are DFQATT and SNEGSKA (reference sequence). The V gene lost 1 base and the J gene lost 10 bases, with 10 bases spanning the gap. The CDR3 loop spans 11 amino acids. Here the CDR3 DNA reads TGCAGTGCTAGAGTGGACAGCGGAGCTTTCTTT. Encoded protein: CSARVDSGAFF.

This clonotype showed up just a few times. The CDR3 here is CSVRQGPDTQYF. As DNA, the CDR3 is TGCAGCGTGCGACAGGGCCCAGATACGCAGTATTTT. V usage is TRBV29-1 and J usage is TRBJ2-3; 7 bases match TRBD1. V dropped 6 bases and J dropped 4; count of bases not matched to a gene: 4. This CDR3 contains 12 residues. Germline V gene lookup returns CDR1 SQVTM and CDR2 ANQGSEA.

This clonotype was detected only a few times. V and J are TRBV4-1 and TRBJ2-2; D is uncertain. The germline V gene has CDR1 MGHRA and CDR2 YSYEKL. Trimming left V 3 bases short and J 0 bases short, with 5 bases between. CDR3 size: 14 residues. This CDR3 reads CASSHPTNTGELFF. The CDR3 bases are TGCGCCAGCAGCCACCCCACGAACACCGGGGAGCTGTTTTTT.

V gene TRBV6-6 combines with J gene TRBJ1-2; no firm D call. The CDR3 spans 13 residues. The germline V gene encodes CDR1 MNHNY and CDR2 SVGAGI (reference sequence). V lost 8 bases to trimming and J lost 9 bases, with 19 bases between them. The CDR3 loop is CASSEDSPYRYTF. The DNA of the CDR3 is TGTGCCAGCTCTGAAGACTCTCCGTATCGCTACACCTTC.